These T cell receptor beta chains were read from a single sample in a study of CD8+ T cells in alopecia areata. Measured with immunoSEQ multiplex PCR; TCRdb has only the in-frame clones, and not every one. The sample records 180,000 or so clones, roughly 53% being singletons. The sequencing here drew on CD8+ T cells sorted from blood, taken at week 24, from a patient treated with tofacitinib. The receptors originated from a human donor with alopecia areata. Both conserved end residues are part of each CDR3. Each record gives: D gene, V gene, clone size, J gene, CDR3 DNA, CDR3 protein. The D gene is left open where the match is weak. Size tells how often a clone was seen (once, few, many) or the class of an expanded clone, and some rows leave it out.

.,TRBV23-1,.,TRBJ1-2,TGCGCCAGCAGTCAATCCCGTACAGGGAACTATGGCTACACCTTC,CASSQSRTGNYGYTF
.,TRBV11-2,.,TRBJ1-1,TGTGCCAGCAGCTTGCAAAACACTGAAGCTTTCTTT,CASSLQNTEAFF
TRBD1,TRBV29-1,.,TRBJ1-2,TGCAGCGTCCTTAGACAGGGTGGTGGCTACACCTTC,CSVLRQGGGYTF
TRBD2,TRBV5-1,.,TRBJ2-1,TGCGCCAGCAGCCCGGATACTAGCGGGGGGAGAGGTGAGCAGTTCTTC,CASSPDTSGGRGEQFF
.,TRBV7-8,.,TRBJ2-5,TGTGCCAGCAGCTCTCCCAGGGTGGTAGAGACCCAGTACTTC,CASSSPRVVETQYF
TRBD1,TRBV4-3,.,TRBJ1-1,TGCGCCAGCAGCCAAGAGAGGACAGGGGGTATGAACACTGAAGCTTTCTTT,CASSQERTGGMNTEAFF
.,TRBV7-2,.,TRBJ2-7,TGTGCCAGCAGCTTCAGCTCCTACGAGCAGTACTTC,CASSFSSYEQYF
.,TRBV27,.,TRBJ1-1,TGTGCCAGCAGTGAGTTCCGCCGCACTGAAGCTTTCTTT,CASSEFRRTEAFF
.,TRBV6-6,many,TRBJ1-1,TGTGCCAGCAGTTATGGACAGAGGAACACTGAAGCTTTCTTT,CASSYGQRNTEAFF
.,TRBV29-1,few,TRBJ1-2,TGCAGCGGATCCGAGGGACTGTCCAACACCTTC,CSGSEGLSNTF
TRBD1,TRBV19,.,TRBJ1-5,TGTGCCAGTAACGACAGGGGCAATCAGCCCCAGCATTTT,CASNDRGNQPQHF
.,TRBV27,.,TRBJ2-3,TGTGCCAGCAGTTTAGTTTTCGGCGACACAGATACGCAGTATTTT,CASSLVFGDTDTQYF
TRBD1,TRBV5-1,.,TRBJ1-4,TGCGCCAGCAGCTTGGAGGGACAGGGCGGCGAAAAACTGTTTTTT,CASSLEGQGGEKLFF
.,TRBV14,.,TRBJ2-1,TGTGCCAGCAGCCAGACTCACAATGAGCAGTTCTTC,CASSQTHNEQFF
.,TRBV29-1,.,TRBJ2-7,TGCAGCGTCACGGACCCTGTCCTCGACGAGCAGTACTTC,CSVTDPVLDEQYF
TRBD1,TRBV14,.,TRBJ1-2,TGTGCCAGCAGCCAAGATTCGAGGACAGGGGGGCCTTATGGCTACACCTTC,CASSQDSRTGGPYGYTF
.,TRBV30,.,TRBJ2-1,TGTGCCTGGAGGACCGCCAATGAGCAGTTCTTC,CAWRTANEQFF
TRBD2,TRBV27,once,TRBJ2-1,TGTGCCAGCAGTTTATCGACTAGCGGGGTCAATGAGCAGTTCTTC,CASSLSTSGVNEQFF
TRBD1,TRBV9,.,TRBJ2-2,TGTGCCAGCACCCCAGAGGACAGGGGATTCACCGGGGAGCTGTTTTTT,CASTPEDRGFTGELFF
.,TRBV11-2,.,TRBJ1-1,TGTGCCAGCAGCTATGGCCTGAACACTGAAGCTTTCTTT,CASSYGLNTEAFF
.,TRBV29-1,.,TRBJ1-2,TGCAGCGTTGATTGGGGGTATGGCTACACCTTC,CSVDWGYGYTF
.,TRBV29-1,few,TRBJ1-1,TGCAGCGTTCATCACACTGAAGCTTTCTTT,CSVHHTEAFF
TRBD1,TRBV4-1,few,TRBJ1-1,TGCGCCAGCAGCCAAGAAGGGACAGCCGAAGCTTTCTTT,CASSQEGTAEAFF
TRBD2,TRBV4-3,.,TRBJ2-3,TGCGCCAGCAGCCAAGATCGGGCTAGCGGAAGTACGCAGTATTTT,CASSQDRASGSTQYF
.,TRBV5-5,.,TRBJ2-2,TGTGCCAGCAGCTTAATGGGGGGAATCAGCGGGGAGCTGTTTTTT,CASSLMGGISGELFF
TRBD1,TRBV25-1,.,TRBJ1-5,TGTGCCAGCACAGGGGGAAATCAGCCCCAGCATTTT,CASTGGNQPQHF
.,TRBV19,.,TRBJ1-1,TGTGCCAGTAGTCCAAGACAGGTCCTGGACACTGAAGCTTTCTTT,CASSPRQVLDTEAFF
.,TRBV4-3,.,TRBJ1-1,TGCGCCAGCAGCCAAGATCTAAGACCCCTGGGAGCTTTCTTT,CASSQDLRPLGAFF
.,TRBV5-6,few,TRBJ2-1,TGTGCCAGCAGCTTGGCGGAGGTTAGGGGTTACAATGAGCAGTTCTTC,CASSLAEVRGYNEQFF
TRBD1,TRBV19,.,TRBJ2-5,TGTGCCAGTAGTAGAAGGGGACAGCCGCAAGAGACCCAGTACTTC,CASSRRGQPQETQYF
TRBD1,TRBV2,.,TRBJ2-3,TGTGCCAGCAGTGGGGGACAGGGGACAGATACGCAGTATTTT,CASSGGQGTDTQYF
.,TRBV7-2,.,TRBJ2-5,TGTGCCAGCAGCCCCGGACCGATGGGAGAGACCCAGTACTTC,CASSPGPMGETQYF
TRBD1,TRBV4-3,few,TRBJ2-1,TGCGCCAGCAGCCAAGAAAGGGACAGCTACAATGAGCAGTTCTTC,CASSQERDSYNEQFF
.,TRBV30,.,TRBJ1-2,TGTGCCTGGACACCAGGGACTAACTATGGCTACACCTTC,CAWTPGTNYGYTF
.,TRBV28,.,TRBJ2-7,TGTGCCAGCAGCATCCGGGGGAGCTCCTACGAGCAGTACTTC,CASSIRGSSYEQYF
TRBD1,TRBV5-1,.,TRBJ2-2,TGCGCCAGCAGCTTGGGGGACAGGAACACCGGGGAGCTGTTTTTT,CASSLGDRNTGELFF
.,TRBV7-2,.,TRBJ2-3,TGTGCCAGCAGTTTTTCTACCCCTGCAGATACGCAGTATTTT,CASSFSTPADTQYF
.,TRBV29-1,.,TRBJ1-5,TGCAGCGTTGCAGGGAACGGTGATCAGCCCCAGCATTTT,CSVAGNGDQPQHF
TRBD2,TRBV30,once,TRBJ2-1,TGTGCCTGGAGTGGCGGGGGGGCTCACAATGAGCAGTTCTTC,CAWSGGGAHNEQFF
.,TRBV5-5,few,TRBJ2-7,TGTGCCAGCATAGGGGGATCCGCCTACGAGCAGTACTTC,CASIGGSAYEQYF
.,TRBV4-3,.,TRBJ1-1,TGCGCCAGCAGCCAAGATCGGTGGACCCCGAACACTGAAGCTTTCTTT,CASSQDRWTPNTEAFF
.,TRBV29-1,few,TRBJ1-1,TGCAGCGTTGGACAGAGTGAAGCTTTCTTT,CSVGQSEAFF
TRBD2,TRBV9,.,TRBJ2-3,TGTGCCAGCAGTCCCGGGACTAGCAGCACAGATACGCAGTATTTT,CASSPGTSSTDTQYF